This T cell receptor (beta chain) was captured by sequencing in a study of T cells in Graves' hyperthyroidism and ophthalmopathy. Study as a whole: Peripheral blood was drawn at first diagnosis, prior to all treatment. General study points: Ophthalmopathy and stable hyperthyroidism were separated by a 13 V-J model. Blood shared most expanded thyroid clonotypes above 0.001.

This clonotype appeared a few times. Its antigen is undetermined. TCR beta CDR3 region amplification was performed from RNA transcripts. RT-PCR in the first round (using the HTBI primer set) targeted the TCR CDR3. TCRdb analysed the multiplex PCR reads with MiXCR anew, one entry per CDR3 protein. The sample records about 350,000 distinct CDR3 sequences, about 16% being singletons. The length of the CDR3 is 14 residues. The germline gives CDR1 MNHNS, CDR2 SASEGT. V lost 5 bases to trimming and J lost 3 bases, with 11 bases between them. Uncontrolled infection, other autoimmune disease, pregnancy and lactation each barred patients from inclusion.

The chain recombines TRBV6-1 with TRBJ1-5; D is perhaps TRBD1 (5 bases). This receptor was obtained from a woman aged 55-69 years with Graves' ophthalmopathy. Sequencing was done on a sample of blood. The CDR3 spells CASSWGGPNQPQHF. The CDR3 DNA follows: TGTGCCAGCAGTTGGGGGGGTCCCAATCAGCCCCAGCATTTT.